This passage covers 2 T cell receptor beta chains from one sample sequenced in a study of high-grade serous ovarian cancer treatment subgroups (dated by TCRdb to about 2021). Tumor samples were collected prior to definitive surgery or chemotherapy. Library generation was performed with the immunoSEQ multiplex PCR assay. TCRdb mirrors the immuneACCESS table, restricted to in-frame sequences. Some clones are absent from its copies; in checked studies, under half trace to an unresolved V gene, and the reason for the others is unknown. Within this sample are approximately 40,000 clones, with approximately 81% of them counted one time only. The ten largest clones add up to around 3.3% of the sample. Sequenced sample: tumor tissue. The receptor source for this set is a human donor with high-grade serous ovarian cancer.

This sequence joins TRBV5-4 and TRBJ2-2; TRBD2 aligns across 9 bases. Germline CDR1 and CDR2: SGHNT and YYREEE (reference sequence). This CDR3 comprises 13 residues. The V and J ends lost 7 bases and 7 bases, in that order; junction bases with no gene match: 5. CDR3 in amino acids: CASSREGSGELFF. CDR3 bases: TGTGCCAGCTCGCGGGAGGGTAGCGGGGAGCTGTTTTTT.

The V and J genes are TRBV28 and TRBJ2-7; 9 nucleotides align to TRBD1. The germline V gene encodes CDR1 MDHEN and CDR2 SYDVKM. J was trimmed by 5 bases and V by 3 bases; bases with no gene match: 17. The CDR3 contains 18 residues. This CDR3 is CASSLRDREPPPPDEQYF. The CDR3 DNA is TGTGCCAGCAGTTTGAGGGACAGGGAGCCACCCCCACCCGACGAGCAGTACTTC.